This T cell receptor beta chain stems from a study of blood T cell repertoires in COVID-19. The overall study: PBMCs, B-cell-depleted T cells, or T cells were the source of the cDNA or gDNA that made up the material.

The CDR3 has 16 amino acids. Germline V lookup: CDR1 LNHNV, CDR2 YYDKDF (reference sequence). V shed 3 bases, J shed 0 bases, and the junction held 4 bases outside the gene matches. In Cohort 3, a recovered donor had either two negative PCRs, clearance, or symptom resolution. Libraries were prepared by immunoSEQ multiplex PCR; TCRdb keeps only in-frame clonotypes and omits some of them. The sample includes fewer than 150,000 clones, over 80% seen only once; the top ten take roughly 18%. V is TRBV15 and J is TRBJ2-3, with TRBD2 identical over 9 bases. The clonotype was recovered from a man between 25 and 39 years old who had recovered from COVID-19. Material: PBMCs or T cells enriched from blood (not recorded which). The CDR3 DNA reads TGTGCCACCAGCAGGGGAGCGGGGGGAAGCACAGATACGCAGTATTTT. It specifies CATSRGAGGSTDTQYF.